These 5 T cell receptor beta chains share one sample of origin, sequenced in a study of graft-versus-host responses after intestinal transplantation (dated by TCRdb to about 2021). The time point label, as the study defines it: cells obtained before transplantation from donor or recipient. These receptors have no identified antigens. Library preparation used the immunoSEQ multiplex PCR assay. TCRdb retrieved this table from immuneACCESS and kept in-frame rearrangements only. Not all clones are present; in checked studies, unresolved V genes account for under half, and no reason is known for the remainder. The sample table lists about 73,000 clones, around 90% of them with a count of one. The top ten clonotypes cover 4% to 5% of the sample. Source: unstimulated CD8+ T cells sorted from spleen or lymph node cells, taken before transplant. Receptors originate from a human donor who was the organ donor for an intestinal transplant.

Only a few counts were recorded for this clone. The chain has TRBV29-1 and TRBJ2-5; 8 bases line up with TRBD1. This CDR3 is built from 15 residues. V gave up 7 bases and J gave up 5 bases; unmatched junction bases: 15. The germline gives CDR1 SQVTM, CDR2 ANQGSEA. The CDR3 DNA is TGCAGCGCCACAGGGGGAGAAACCCGCTGGGAGACCCAGTACTTC. This sequence encodes CSATGGETRWETQYF.

The CDR3 DNA is TGCGCCAGCAGCTTGGGGACAGGGCCTAACTATGGCTACACCTTC. Its protein is CASSLGTGPNYGYTF. The chain uses TRBV5-1 and TRBJ1-2, with 8 nucleotides matching TRBD1. Germline trimming cut 0 bases from V and 0 bases from J; bases unmatched to any gene: 1. The CDR3 extends over 15 amino acids. The germline CDR1 and CDR2 sequences are SGHRS and YFSETQ. The whole variable domain, remainder taken from reference TRBV5-1 and TRBJ1-2, is KAGVTQTPRYLIKTRGQQVTLSCSPISGHRSVSWYQQTPGQGLQFLFEYFSETQRNKGNFPGRFSGRQFSNSRSEMNVSTLELGDSALYLCASSLGTGPNYGYTFGSGTRLTVV.

This chain connects TRBV9 to TRBJ1-2; maybe TRBD1 (6 bases). This CDR3 is 12 amino acids long. Germline CDR1 SGDLS, CDR2 YYNGEE. V was clipped by 3 bases and J by 6 bases, with 9 bases between them. CDR3 DNA: TGTGCCAGCAGCGGTACAGGGCATGGCTACACCTTC. This codes for CASSGTGHGYTF.

In its sample, this clone was seen a few times. This sequence joins TRBV5-1 and TRBJ2-2; 11 bases line up with TRBD1. V lost 3 bases, J lost 6 bases, and 4 bases stayed unmatched. The germline V gene has CDR1 SGHRS and CDR2 YFSETQ. The CDR3 extends over 15 amino acids. The CDR3 loop is CASSSLDRGPGELFF. In DNA, the CDR3 is TGCGCCAGCAGCTCCTTGGACAGGGGGCCCGGGGAGCTGTTTTTT.

The rearrangement joins TRBV4-3 to TRBJ2-3; 12 bases match TRBD2. CDR1 and CDR2 (germline): LGHNA, YSLEER. The trim removed 0 bases at V and 2 bases at J, leaving 9 bases unmatched. The CDR3 covers 19 residues. CDR3 bases: TGCGCCAGCAGCCAAGATCTCCCCGCTAGCGGGGGGGACACAGATACGCAGTATTTT. Its translation is CASSQDLPASGGDTDTQYF.